This T cell receptor (beta chain) appears in the sequencing data of a study of cytomegalovirus exposure and HLA in healthy donors. It was with 60 Vbeta and 13 Jbeta primers that the PCR ran. TCRdb's copy holds only in-frame clones and misses some; the assay was immunoSEQ multiplex PCR. Of around 100,000 clones listed, around 83% are singletons. This clone was recorded once. Germline CDR1 reads ENHRY; CDR2 reads SYGVKD. V lost 6 bases and J lost 2; bases outside the gene matches: 4. CDR3 length: 14 amino acids. This TCR came from a man aged 25-40 years in good health and CMV-seropositive. The specimen sequenced was PBMCs. The chain links TRBV10-3 to TRBJ2-4; the match to TRBD1 covers 7 bases. CDR3 DNA sequence: TGTGCCATCAGCCCGACAGGGCCCAAAAACATTCAGTACTTC. Protein: CAISPTGPKNIQYF.